The next 25 T cell receptor beta chains were all read from a single sample in a study of blood T cell repertoires in COVID-19 (dated by TCRdb to about 2020). The library was built by means of the immunoSEQ multiplex PCR assay. Here the immuneACCESS table is served through TCRdb, limited to in-frame sequences with V and J called. Missing clones are a known gap in these copies; in checked studies unresolved V genes cover under half, and the rest lacks a known reason. Within this sample are 45,000 to 60,000 clones, with approximately 85% of them counted one time only. Of the sample, roughly 15% is held by the ten largest clones. Sequenced input: peripheral blood. These receptors were taken from a human donor in a cohort sampled during active COVID-19.

The J gene is TRBJ2-7, the V gene TRBV7-6; D might be TRBD1 (6 bases). The length of the CDR3 is 16 residues. The V gene lost 5 bases and the J gene lost 2 bases, with 19 bases spanning the gap. Germline assignment: CDR1 SGHVS and CDR2 FNYEAQ. DNA of the CDR3: TGTGCCAGCAGCCCCCAGACGGACAGATATGCCTACGAGCAGTACTTC. Translation: CASSPQTDRYAYEQYF.

The V call is TRBV15, the J call TRBJ2-5, with D perhaps matching TRBD1 (5 bases). The CDR3 length is 19 residues. Trimming removed 0 bases at V and 1 base at J, with 21 bases between. Germline V gives CDR1 LNHNV, CDR2 YYDKDF (reference sequence). In DNA, the CDR3 is TGTGCCACCAGCAGAGATGCTTTGACAGCTTTTACACGCCAAGAGACCCAGTACTTC. Its protein product is CATSRDALTAFTRQETQYF.

The gene calls are TRBV3-1 (or the pseudogene TRBV3-2) and TRBJ2-7; D not resolved. This CDR3 comprises 14 residues. V was shortened by 3 bases and J by 0 bases, with 9 bases between the two germline ends. Germline-derived CDR1 and CDR2 are LGHDT and YNNKEL (reference sequence). CDR3 amino acids: CASSQAVASYEQYF. The DNA for the CDR3 is TGTGCCAGCAGCCAGGCGGTCGCCTCCTACGAGCAGTACTTC.

The rearrangement joins TRBV6-5 to TRBJ1-1, with 7 bases lining up with TRBD1. The germline CDR1 and CDR2 sequences are MNHEY and SVGAGI. The CDR3 totals 14 residues. Losses at the gene ends were 8 bases for V and 11 bases for J; bases not matched to a gene: 17. The CDR3 protein is CASQTGGGGYGAFF. The CDR3 DNA reads as TGTGCCAGCCAAACTGGAGGGGGCGGGTATGGTGCTTTCTTT.

This clone showed up just once. J is TRBJ1-1 and V is TRBV11-2; the match to TRBD1 covers 7 bases. This CDR3 has 12 amino acids. V dropped 5 bases and J dropped 4; count of bases not matched to a gene: 1. The germline V gene encodes CDR1 SGHAT and CDR2 FQNNGV. CDR3 DNA sequence: TGTGCCAGCAGCCGGGACAGCACTGAAGCTTTCTTT. Its protein product is CASSRDSTEAFF.

The CDR3 region is CASSAVSSGNTIYF. In DNA, the CDR3 is TGTGCCAGCTCCGCCGTGAGCTCTGGAAACACCATATATTTT. This rearrangement joins TRBV3-1 (or the pseudogene TRBV3-2) to TRBJ1-3; D is unresolved. Per germline, CDR1 LGHDT and CDR2 YNNKEL (reference sequence). The CDR3 is made up of 14 amino acids. With 8 bases removed from V and 0 bases from J, the gap between germline ends came to 11 bases.

This chain uses TRBV19 with TRBJ1-1; possibly TRBD1 for D (6 bases). Germline loops: CDR1 LNHDA, CDR2 SQIVND (reference sequence). This CDR3 spans 14 amino acids. The V end was cut by 9 bases, the J end by 1 base, with 15 bases between. CDR3 amino acids: CASDTQGTNTEAFF. In nucleotides, the CDR3 is TGTGCCAGCGACACTCAGGGGACGAACACTGAAGCTTTCTTT.

This chain joins TRBV24-1 and TRBJ1-2; 7 nucleotides agree with TRBD1. The germline gives CDR1 KGHDR, CDR2 SFDVKD. The CDR3 contains 14 residues. Trimming cost V 3 bases and J 8 bases; bases outside gene matches: 8. The CDR3: CATSDPTGERGYTF. CDR3 coding DNA: TGTGCCACCAGTGATCCCACAGGGGAAAGAGGCTACACCTTC.

The chain joins TRBV23-1 to TRBJ2-7, with a tentative D call TRBD2 (6 bases). TRBV23-1 is noted as an ORF with a role that remains uncertain. The germline V and J ends were trimmed by 8 bases and 3 bases, with 17 bases remaining between them. CDR3 length equals 14 residues. CDR3 residues: CASVSGDRYYEQYF. The DNA for the CDR3 is TGCGCCAGCGTATCGGGGGACCGATACTACGAGCAGTACTTC.

This clone was seen just once. This rearrangement joins TRBV2 to TRBJ2-1, with 13 bases aligning to TRBD2. CDR3 length equals 16 residues. Germline V lookup: CDR1 SNHLY, CDR2 FYNNEI. V lost 6 bases, J lost 5 bases, and 7 bases stayed unmatched. The CDR3 DNA is TGTGCCAGCAGCTTACCGGGACTAGCGGGGAACAATGAGCAGTTCTTC. Its protein product is CASSLPGLAGNNEQFF.

The J gene is TRBJ1-5, the V gene TRBV18; D is ambiguous. Germline V gives CDR1 KGHSH, CDR2 LQKENI. This CDR3 has 13 residues. In DNA form, the CDR3 reads TGTGCGTCGCGGGCAGACGGGGATCAGCCCCAGCATTTT. This gives the protein CASRADGDQPQHF.

This chain uses TRBV12-2 with TRBJ2-3; the listed D gene, TRBD2, was not tested against the DNA. TRBV12-2 is noted as a pseudogene. This CDR3 spans 16 amino acids. In nucleotides, the CDR3 is TGTGCAAGTCGCTCCCCGAGCGGGAGTCGCACAGATACGCAGTATTTT. Translated, it gives CASRSPSGSRTDTQYF.

V is TRBV7-9 and J is TRBJ2-3, with D perhaps matching TRBD1 or TRBD2 (5 bases each). CDR1 is SEHNR, CDR2 FQNEAQ, per germline (reference sequence). Trimming cost V 5 bases and J 4 bases, with 16 bases left between them. The CDR3 covers 15 residues. This CDR3 is CASSLGTAGADTQYF. The CDR3 DNA sequence: TGTGCCAGCAGCCTAGGGACCGCCGGGGCAGATACGCAGTATTTT.

The chain joins TRBV12-3 or TRBV12-4 to TRBJ1-2, with 7 bases lining up with TRBD1. The CDR3 has 13 residues. Trimming at V came to 1 base and at J to 5 bases, leaving 1 base not matched to a gene. DNA for the CDR3: TGTGCCAGCAGTTTAGACAGGGGTTATGGCTACACCTTC. It is translated as CASSLDRGYGYTF.

J is TRBJ2-2 and V is TRBV10-3; 8 positions agree with TRBD1. CDR1 and CDR2 from the germline V gene are ENHRY and SYGVKD. With V trimmed by 8 bases and J by 2 bases, 16 bases remained unmatched. The CDR3 runs to 18 residues. For the CDR3, the DNA is TGTGCCATCTCAGGTCCCTCCGTGGGACAGGCAAACACCGGGGAGCTGTTTTTT. This codes for CAISGPSVGQANTGELFF.

The chain carries TRBV6-4 and TRBJ1-1; no reliable D call. V gave up 6 bases and J gave up 5 bases, with 13 bases separating them. The CDR3 covers 13 residues. From germline, CDR1 is MRHNA and CDR2 SNTAGT. The CDR3 reads CASSSQSGTEAFF. CDR3 in DNA: TGTGCCAGCAGCTCCCAGTCGGGGACTGAAGCTTTCTTT.

The rearrangement uses TRBV10-3 and TRBJ1-5; the match to TRBD1 covers 9 bases. Trimming took 6 bases from V and 5 from J; bases not matched to a gene: 8. CDR1 and CDR2 (germline): ENHRY, SYGVKD. The CDR3 is made up of 15 amino acids. CDR3 DNA: TGTGCCATCAGCCCTGGGACAGGGAGGGATCAGCCCCAGCATTTT. This gives the protein CAISPGTGRDQPQHF.

The genes are TRBV5-6 and TRBJ1-4; 7 bases are shared with TRBD1. Per germline, CDR1 SGHDT and CDR2 YYEEEE. J was trimmed by 8 bases and V by 5 bases; bases with no gene match: 9. This CDR3 has 14 amino acids. CDR3 DNA sequence: TGTGCCAGCAGTTATGACAGGGTCGGAGAAAAACTGTTTTTT. It translates to CASSYDRVGEKLFF.

The CDR3 spells CASSQYDRVDSPLHF. CDR3 bases: TGCGCCAGCAGCCAATATGACAGGGTTGATTCACCCCTCCACTTT. The rearrangement joins TRBV4-1 to TRBJ1-6, with TRBD1 identical over 7 bases. The J segment lost 8 bases and the V segment lost 2 bases, leaving 6 bases of the junction unmatched. Germline assignment: CDR1 MGHRA and CDR2 YSYEKL. The CDR3 runs to 15 residues.

This chain connects TRBV5-8 to TRBJ2-2; TRBD1 matches at 7 bases. V lost 0 bases to trimming and J lost 6 bases; unmatched junction nucleotides: 2. The CDR3 totals 14 residues. The germline CDR1 and CDR2 sequences are SGHTS and YDEGEE. CDR3: CASSLDRGSGELFF. The DNA for the CDR3 is TGTGCCAGCAGCTTGGACAGGGGATCCGGGGAGCTGTTTTTT.

The chain recombines TRBV7-8 with TRBJ2-7; the match to TRBD1 covers 8 bases. Looked up from germline, CDR1 is SGHVS and CDR2 is FQNEAQ. The CDR3 runs to 14 residues. Losses at the gene ends were 6 bases for V and 2 bases for J; bases not matched to a gene: 6. The CDR3 spells CASRRDRSTYEQYF. Here the CDR3 DNA reads TGTGCCAGCAGAAGGGACAGGAGTACCTACGAGCAGTACTTC. The whole variable domain, filled in from reference TRBV7-8 and TRBJ2-7, reads GAGVSQSPRYKVAKRGQDVALRCDPISGHVSLFWYQQALGQGPEFLTYFQNEAQLDKSGLPSDRFFAERPEGSVSTLKIQRTQQEDSAVYLCASRRDRSTYEQYFGPGTRLTVT.

This clone was recorded once. The J gene is TRBJ2-7, the V gene TRBV29-1, with D hard to call. Germline assignment: CDR1 SQVTM and CDR2 ANQGSEA. The CDR3 runs to 14 residues. V gave up 4 bases and J gave up 7 bases, with 20 bases separating them. The CDR3 DNA follows: TGCAGCGTTGGTAATGGGCAGAACACGCGTGAGCAGTACTTC. Protein product: CSVGNGQNTREQYF.

The genes are TRBV6-5 and TRBJ1-4, with TRBD1 matching over 10 bases. The CDR3 contains 14 residues. Trimming removed 4 bases from V and 11 bases from J; junction bases left unmatched: 7. The V gene's germline CDR1 is MNHEY and CDR2 SVGAGI. DNA of the CDR3: TGTGCCAGCAGTTCCGGGACAGGGGCCTCCAAACTGTTTTTT. Its protein is CASSSGTGASKLFF.

This rearrangement joins TRBV11-2 to TRBJ2-4; D uncertain. V lost 5 bases, J lost 1 base, and 12 bases lay in between. Germline-derived CDR1 and CDR2 are SGHAT and FQNNGV. This CDR3 has 15 amino acids. This CDR3 reads CASSHSTAAKNIQYF. CDR3 bases: TGTGCCAGCAGCCACAGCACGGCTGCCAAAAACATTCAGTACTTC. The complete variable domain, with remaining parts taken from reference TRBV11-2 and TRBJ2-4, reads EAGVAQSPRYKIIEKRQSVAFWCNPISGHATLYWYQQILGQGPKLLIQFQNNGVVDDSQLPKDRFSAERLKGVDSTLKIQPAKLEDSAVYLCASSHSTAAKNIQYFGAGTRLSVL.

The chain joins TRBV10-2 to TRBJ2-7; 7 nucleotides align to TRBD2. CDR3 length: 15 residues. V dropped 6 bases and J dropped 0; count of bases not matched to a gene: 8. The germline V gene has CDR1 WSHSY and CDR2 SAAADI. The DNA for the CDR3 is TGCGCCAGCAGAACCTTAGCGGGTTCCTCCTACGAGCAGTACTTC. Amino acids: CASRTLAGSSYEQYF.